This T cell receptor (beta chain) appears in the sequencing data of a study of cytomegalovirus exposure and HLA in healthy donors. Concerning this clone: The target antigen is unknown.

Primers included in the PCR were 60 Vbeta and 13 Jbeta primers. Produced via immunoSEQ multiplex PCR; TCRdb's table is partial and in-frame only. Of some 120,000 clones listed, around 70% are singletons. Study observations and caveats: It was assumed in the presence/absence analyses that sequencing depth was roughly uniform across donors.

V lost 3 bases, J lost 6 bases, and 15 bases lay in between. Germline CDR1 reads SNHLY; CDR2 reads FYNNEI. There are 15 residues in the CDR3. Sequencing was done on a sample of PBMCs. This clonotype was sampled from a woman between 18 and 29 years old in good health and CMV-seronegative. The chain is built from TRBV2 and TRBJ1-3; D possibly corresponds to TRBD1 (6 bases). CDR3 bases: TGTGCCAGCAGTGAGCACAGGGTACTGACAAACACCATATATTTT. It translates to CASSEHRVLTNTIYF. The variable domain in full, completed from reference TRBV2 and TRBJ1-3, reads EPEVTQTPSHQVTQMGQEVILRCVPISNHLYFYWYRQILGQKVEFLVSFYNNEISEKSEIFDDQFSVERPDGSNFTLKIRSTKLEDSAMYFCASSEHRVLTNTIYFGEGSWLTVV.